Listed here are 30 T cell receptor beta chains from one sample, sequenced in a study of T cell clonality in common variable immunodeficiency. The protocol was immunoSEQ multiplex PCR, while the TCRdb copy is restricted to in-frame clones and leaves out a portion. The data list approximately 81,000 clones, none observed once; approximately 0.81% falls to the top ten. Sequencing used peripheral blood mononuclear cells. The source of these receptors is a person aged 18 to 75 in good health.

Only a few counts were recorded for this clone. This chain's CDR3 is CASSDRSSTDTQYF. The DNA read from the CDR3 is TGTGCCAGCTCCGACAGGAGTAGCACAGATACG. V usage is TRBV7-9 and J usage is TRBJ2-3, with D possibly matching TRBD1 (6 bases). The read ends 3 residues early relative to the CDR3; the germline J gene fills the gap. The CDR3 loop spans 14 amino acids. Trimming stripped 8 bases from V and 0 bases from J, with 12 bases between. Germline V gene lookup returns CDR1 SEHNR and CDR2 FQNEAQ (reference sequence).

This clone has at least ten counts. The CDR3 DNA, read in part, is TGTGCCAGCAGCTCTAGGAGCTCCTACGAG. Translation: CASSSRSSYE. The whole CDR3 region reads CASSSRSSYEQYF. The chain joins TRBV11-3 to TRBJ2-7; D not resolved. With the read ending 3 residues before the CDR3 end, the germline J gene is used to fill in that end. CDR3 length equals 13 residues. The V and J ends lost 4 bases and 0 bases respectively, with 7 bases between them. Looked up from germline, CDR1 is SGHNT and CDR2 is YENEEA.

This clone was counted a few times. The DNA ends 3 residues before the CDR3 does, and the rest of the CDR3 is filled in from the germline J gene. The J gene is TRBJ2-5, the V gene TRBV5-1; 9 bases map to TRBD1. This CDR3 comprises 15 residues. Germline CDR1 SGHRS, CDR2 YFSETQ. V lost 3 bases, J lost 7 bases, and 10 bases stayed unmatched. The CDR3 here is CASSWDRVSRVTQYF. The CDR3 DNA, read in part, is TGCGCCAGCAGCTGGGACAGGGTAAGTCGGGTGACC.

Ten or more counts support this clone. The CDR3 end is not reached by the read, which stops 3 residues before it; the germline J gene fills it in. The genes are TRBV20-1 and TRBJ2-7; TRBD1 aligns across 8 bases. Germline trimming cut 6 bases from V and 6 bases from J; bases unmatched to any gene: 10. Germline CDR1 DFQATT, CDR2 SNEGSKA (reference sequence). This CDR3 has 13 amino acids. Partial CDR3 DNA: TGCAGTGCCAGAAGTGACAGGGGTAGCGAG. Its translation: CSARSDRGSE. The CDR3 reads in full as CSARSDRGSEQYF.

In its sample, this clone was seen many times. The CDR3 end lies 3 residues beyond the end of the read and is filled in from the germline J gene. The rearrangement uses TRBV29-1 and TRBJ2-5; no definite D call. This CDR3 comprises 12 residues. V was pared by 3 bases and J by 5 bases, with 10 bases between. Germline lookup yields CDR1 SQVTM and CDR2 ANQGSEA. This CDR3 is CSVEARSETQYF. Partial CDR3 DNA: TGCAGCGTTGAGGCTAGATCGGAGACC. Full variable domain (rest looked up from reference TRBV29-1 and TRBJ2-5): SAVISQKPSRDICQRGTSLTIQCQVDSQVTMMFWYRQQPGQSLTLIATANQGSEATYESGFVIDKFPISRPNLTFSTLTVSNMSPEDSSIYLCSVEARSETQYFGPGTRLLVL.

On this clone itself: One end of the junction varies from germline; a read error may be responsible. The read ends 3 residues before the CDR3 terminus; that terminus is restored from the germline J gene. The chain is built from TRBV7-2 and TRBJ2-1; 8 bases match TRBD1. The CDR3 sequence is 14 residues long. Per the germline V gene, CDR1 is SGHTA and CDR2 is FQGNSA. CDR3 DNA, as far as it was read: TGTGCCAGCAGCAACGACAGGGGCTACAGTGAG. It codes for CASSNDRGYSE. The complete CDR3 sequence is CASSNDRGYSEQFF.

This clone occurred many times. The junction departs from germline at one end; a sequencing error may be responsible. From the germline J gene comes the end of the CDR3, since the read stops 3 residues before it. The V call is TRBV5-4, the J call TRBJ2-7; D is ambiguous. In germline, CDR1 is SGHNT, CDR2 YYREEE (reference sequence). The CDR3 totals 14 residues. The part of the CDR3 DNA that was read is TGTGCCAACAGCTTGCGCAGGTACTCCTACGAG. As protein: CANSLRRYSYE. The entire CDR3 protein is CANSLRRYSYEQYF.

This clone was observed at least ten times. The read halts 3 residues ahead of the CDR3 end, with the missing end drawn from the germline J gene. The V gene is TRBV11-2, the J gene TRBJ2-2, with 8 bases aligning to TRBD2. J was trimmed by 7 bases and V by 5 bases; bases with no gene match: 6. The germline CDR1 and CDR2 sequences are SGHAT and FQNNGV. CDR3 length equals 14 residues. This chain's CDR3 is CASSLPGGLGELFF. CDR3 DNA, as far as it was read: TGTGCCAGCAGCCTCCCGGGGGGGCTCGGGGAG. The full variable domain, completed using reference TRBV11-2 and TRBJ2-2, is EAGVAQSPRYKIIEKRQSVAFWCNPISGHATLYWYQQILGQGPKLLIQFQNNGVVDDSQLPKDRFSAERLKGVDSTLKIQPAKLEDSAVYLCASSLPGGLGELFFGEGSRLTVL.

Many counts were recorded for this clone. Partial CDR3 DNA: TGCAGTGTCCGAGGGCCTTTTGAAAAA. Translating gives CSVRGPFEK. The whole CDR3 protein is CSVRGPFEKLFF. The chain uses TRBV20-1 and TRBJ1-4; no definite D call. The observed sequence ends 3 residues before the CDR3 terminus, with the missing tail filled in from the germline J gene. Trimming cost V 7 bases and J 7 bases, with 13 bases left between them. Germline V gene data show CDR1 as DFQATT and CDR2 as SNEGSKA (reference sequence). The CDR3 has 12 amino acids.

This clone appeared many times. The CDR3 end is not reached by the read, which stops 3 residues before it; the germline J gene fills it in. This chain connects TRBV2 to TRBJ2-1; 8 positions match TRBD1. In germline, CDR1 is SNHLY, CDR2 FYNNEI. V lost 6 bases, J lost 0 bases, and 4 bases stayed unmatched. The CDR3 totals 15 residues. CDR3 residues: CASRGQVGSYNEQFF. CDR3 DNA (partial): TGTGCCAGCAGGGGACAGGTAGGCTCCTACAATGAG.

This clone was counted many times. CDR3 loop: CASSPGTSGDGELFF. Partial CDR3 DNA: TGTGCCAGCAGCCCCGGGACTAGCGGTGACGGGGAG. The rearrangement links TRBV7-9 to TRBJ2-2; 11 bases are shared with TRBD2. The sequence runs out 3 residues before the end of the CDR3; the remainder is reconstructed from the germline J gene. Germline V gene lookup returns CDR1 SEHNR and CDR2 FQNEAQ (reference sequence). The junction had 6 bases not matched to a gene; V was cut back by 5 bases and J by 7 bases. The CDR3 is made up of 15 amino acids.

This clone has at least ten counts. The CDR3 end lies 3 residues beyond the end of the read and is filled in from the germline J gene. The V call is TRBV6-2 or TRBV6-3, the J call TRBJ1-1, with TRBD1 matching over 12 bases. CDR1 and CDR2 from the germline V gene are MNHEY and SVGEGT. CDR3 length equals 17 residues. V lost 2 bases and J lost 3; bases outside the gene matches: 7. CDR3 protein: CASSYETGQGADTEAFF. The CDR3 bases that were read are TGTGCCAGCAGTTACGAGACGGGACAGGGGGCGGACACTGAA.

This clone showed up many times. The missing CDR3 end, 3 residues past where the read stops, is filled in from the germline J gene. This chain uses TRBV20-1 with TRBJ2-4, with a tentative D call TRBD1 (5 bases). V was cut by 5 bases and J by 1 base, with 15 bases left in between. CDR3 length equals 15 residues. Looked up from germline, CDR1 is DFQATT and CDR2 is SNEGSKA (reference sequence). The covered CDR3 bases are TGCAGTGCTGCAGGGTTTGGGGCGGCCAAAAACATT. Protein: CSAAGFGAAKNI. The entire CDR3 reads CSAAGFGAAKNIQYF.

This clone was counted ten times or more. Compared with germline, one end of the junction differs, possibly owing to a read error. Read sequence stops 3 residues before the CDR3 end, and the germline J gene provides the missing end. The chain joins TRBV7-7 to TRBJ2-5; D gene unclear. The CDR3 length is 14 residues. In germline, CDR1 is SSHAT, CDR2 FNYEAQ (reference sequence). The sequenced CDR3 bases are TGTGCTAGCAGCCCCGGGTTACAAAAAGAGACC. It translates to CASSPGLQKET. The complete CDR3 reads CASSPGLQKETQYF.

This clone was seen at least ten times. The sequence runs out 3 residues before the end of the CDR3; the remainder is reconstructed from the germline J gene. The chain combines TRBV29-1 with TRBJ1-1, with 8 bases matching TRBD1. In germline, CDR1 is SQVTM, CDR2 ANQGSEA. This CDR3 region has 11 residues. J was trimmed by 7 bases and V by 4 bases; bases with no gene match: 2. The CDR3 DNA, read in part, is TGCAGCGTTGGCACAGGGGGTGAA. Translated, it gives CSVGTGGE. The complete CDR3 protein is CSVGTGGEAFF.

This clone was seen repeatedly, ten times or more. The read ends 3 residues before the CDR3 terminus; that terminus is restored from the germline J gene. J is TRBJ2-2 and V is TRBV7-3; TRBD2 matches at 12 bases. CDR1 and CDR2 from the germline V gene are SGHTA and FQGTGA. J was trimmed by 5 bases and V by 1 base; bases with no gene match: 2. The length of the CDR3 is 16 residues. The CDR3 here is CASSLRTSGITGELFF. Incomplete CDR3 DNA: TGTGCCAGCAGCTTAAGGACTAGCGGGATTACCGGGGAG. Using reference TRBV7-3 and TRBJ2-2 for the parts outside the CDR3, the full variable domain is GAGVSQTPSNKVTEKGKYVELRCDPISGHTALYWYRQSLGQGPEFLIYFQGTGAADDSGLPNDRFFAVRPEGSVSTLKIQRTERGDSAVYLCASSLRTSGITGELFFGEGSRLTVL.

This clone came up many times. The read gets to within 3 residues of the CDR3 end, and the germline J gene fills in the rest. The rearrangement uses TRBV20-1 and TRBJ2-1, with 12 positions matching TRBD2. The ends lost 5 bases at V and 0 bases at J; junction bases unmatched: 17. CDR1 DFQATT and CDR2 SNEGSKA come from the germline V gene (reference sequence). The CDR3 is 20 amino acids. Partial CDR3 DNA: TGCAGTGCTGAGCGGTGGGACACCACTAGCGGGAGGTTCTCCTACAATGAG. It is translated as CSAERWDTTSGRFSYNE. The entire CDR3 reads CSAERWDTTSGRFSYNEQFF.

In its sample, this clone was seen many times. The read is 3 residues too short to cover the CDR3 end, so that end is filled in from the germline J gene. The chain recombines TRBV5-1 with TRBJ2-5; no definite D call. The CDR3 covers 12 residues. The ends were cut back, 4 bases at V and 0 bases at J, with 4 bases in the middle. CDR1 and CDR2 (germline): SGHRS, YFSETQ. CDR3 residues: CASSEDQETQYF. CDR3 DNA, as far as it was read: TGCGCCAGCAGCGAGGACCAAGAGACC.

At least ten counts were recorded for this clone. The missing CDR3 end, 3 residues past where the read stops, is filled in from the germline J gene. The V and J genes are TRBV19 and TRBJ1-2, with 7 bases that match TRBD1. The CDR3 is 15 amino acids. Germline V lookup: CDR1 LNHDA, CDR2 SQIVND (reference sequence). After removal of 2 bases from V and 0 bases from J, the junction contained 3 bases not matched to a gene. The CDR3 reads CASSIRDSSNYGYTF. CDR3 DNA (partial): TGTGCCAGTAGTATACGGGACAGCTCTAACTATGGC. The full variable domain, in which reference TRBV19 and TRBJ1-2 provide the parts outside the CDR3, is DGGITQSPKYLFRKEGQNVTLSCEQNLNHDAMYWYRQDPGQGLRLIYYSQIVNDFQKGDIAEGYSVSREKKESFPLTVTSAQKNPTAFYLCASSIRDSSNYGYTFGSGTRLTVV.

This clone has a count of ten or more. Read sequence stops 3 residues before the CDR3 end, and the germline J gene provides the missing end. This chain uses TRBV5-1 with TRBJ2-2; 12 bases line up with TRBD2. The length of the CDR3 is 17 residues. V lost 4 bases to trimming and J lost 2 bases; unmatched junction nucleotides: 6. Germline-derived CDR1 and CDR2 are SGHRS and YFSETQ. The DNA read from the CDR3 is TGCGCCAGCAGCATACGGACTAGCGGGGCTAACACCGGGGAG. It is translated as CASSIRTSGANTGE. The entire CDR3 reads CASSIRTSGANTGELFF. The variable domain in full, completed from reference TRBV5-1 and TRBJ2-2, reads KAGVTQTPRYLIKTRGQQVTLSCSPISGHRSVSWYQQTPGQGLQFLFEYFSETQRNKGNFPGRFSGRQFSNSRSEMNVSTLELGDSALYLCASSIRTSGANTGELFFGEGSRLTVL.

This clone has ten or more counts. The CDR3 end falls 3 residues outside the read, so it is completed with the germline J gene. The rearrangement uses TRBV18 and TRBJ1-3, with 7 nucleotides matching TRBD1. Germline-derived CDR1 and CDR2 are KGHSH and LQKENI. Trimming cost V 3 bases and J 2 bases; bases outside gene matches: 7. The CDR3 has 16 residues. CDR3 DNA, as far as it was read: TGTGCCAGCTCACCCACAACAGGGGAAGCTGGAAACACC. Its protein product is CASSPTTGEAGNT. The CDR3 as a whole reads CASSPTTGEAGNTIYF.

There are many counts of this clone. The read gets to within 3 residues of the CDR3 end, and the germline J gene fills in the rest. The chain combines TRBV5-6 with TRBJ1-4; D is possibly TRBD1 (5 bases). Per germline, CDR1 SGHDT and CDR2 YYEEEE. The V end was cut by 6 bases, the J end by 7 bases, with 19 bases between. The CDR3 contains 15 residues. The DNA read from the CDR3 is TGTGCCAGCACCGACTGGGGCGCAAAGGGTGAAAAA. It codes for CASTDWGAKGEK. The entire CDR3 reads CASTDWGAKGEKLFF.

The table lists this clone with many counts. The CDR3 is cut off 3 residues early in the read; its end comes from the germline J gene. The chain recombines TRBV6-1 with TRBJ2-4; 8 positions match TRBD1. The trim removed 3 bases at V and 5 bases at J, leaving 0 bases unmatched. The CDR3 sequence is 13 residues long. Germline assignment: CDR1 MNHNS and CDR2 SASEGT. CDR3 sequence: CASSEDRENIQYF. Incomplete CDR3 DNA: TGTGCCAGCAGTGAGGACAGGGAAAACATT.

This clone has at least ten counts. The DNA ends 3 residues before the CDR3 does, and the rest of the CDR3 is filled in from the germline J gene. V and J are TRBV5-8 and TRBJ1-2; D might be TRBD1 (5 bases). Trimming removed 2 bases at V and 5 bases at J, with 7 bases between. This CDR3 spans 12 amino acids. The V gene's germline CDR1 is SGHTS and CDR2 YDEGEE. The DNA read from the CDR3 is TGTGCCAGCAGCTTTCGACAGTATGGC. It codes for CASSFRQYG. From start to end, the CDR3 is CASSFRQYGYTF.

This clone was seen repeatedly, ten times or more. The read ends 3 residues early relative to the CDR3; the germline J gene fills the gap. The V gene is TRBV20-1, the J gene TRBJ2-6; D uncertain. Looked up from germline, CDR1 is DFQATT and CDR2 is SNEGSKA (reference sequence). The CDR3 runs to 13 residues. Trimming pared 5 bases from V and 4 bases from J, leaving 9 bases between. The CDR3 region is CSAHTSGANVLTF. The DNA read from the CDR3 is TGCAGTGCTCACACCTCGGGGGCCAACGTC.

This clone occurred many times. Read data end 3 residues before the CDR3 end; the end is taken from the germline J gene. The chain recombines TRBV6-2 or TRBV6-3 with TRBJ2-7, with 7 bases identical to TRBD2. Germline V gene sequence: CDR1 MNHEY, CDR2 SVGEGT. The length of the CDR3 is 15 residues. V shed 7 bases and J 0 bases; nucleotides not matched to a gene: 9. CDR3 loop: CASNSPGLPSYEQYF. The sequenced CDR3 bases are TGTGCCAGCAACAGCCCGGGACTACCCTCCTACGAG.

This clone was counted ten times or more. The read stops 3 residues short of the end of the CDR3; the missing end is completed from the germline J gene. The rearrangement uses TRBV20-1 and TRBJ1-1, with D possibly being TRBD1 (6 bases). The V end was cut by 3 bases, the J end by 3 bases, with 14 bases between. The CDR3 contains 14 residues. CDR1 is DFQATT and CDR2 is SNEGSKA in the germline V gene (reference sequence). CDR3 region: CSASTGNLDTEAFF. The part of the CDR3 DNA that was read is TGCAGTGCTAGCACAGGGAACCTTGACACTGAA.

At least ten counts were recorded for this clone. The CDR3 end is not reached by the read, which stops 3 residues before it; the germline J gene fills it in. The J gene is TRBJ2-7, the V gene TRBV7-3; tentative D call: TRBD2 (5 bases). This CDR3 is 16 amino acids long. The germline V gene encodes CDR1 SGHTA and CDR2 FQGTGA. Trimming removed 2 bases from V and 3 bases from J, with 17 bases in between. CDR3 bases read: TGTGCCAGCAGCTTATCCAGCGGCCGTGGGGACTACGAG. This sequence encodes CASSLSSGRGDYE. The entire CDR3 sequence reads CASSLSSGRGDYEQYF.

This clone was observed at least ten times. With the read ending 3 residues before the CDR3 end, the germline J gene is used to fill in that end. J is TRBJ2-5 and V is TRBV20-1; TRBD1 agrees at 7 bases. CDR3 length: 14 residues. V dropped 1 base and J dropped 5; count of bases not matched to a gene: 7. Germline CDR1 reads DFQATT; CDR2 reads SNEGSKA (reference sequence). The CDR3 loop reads CSARVEGAGETQYF. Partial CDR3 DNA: TGCAGTGCTAGAGTCGAGGGGGCGGGTGAGACC.

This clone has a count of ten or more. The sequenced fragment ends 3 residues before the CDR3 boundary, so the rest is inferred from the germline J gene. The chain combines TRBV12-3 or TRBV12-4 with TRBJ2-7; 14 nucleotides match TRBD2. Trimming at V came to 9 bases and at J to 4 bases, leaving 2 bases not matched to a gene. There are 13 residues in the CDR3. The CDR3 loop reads CASGTSGSYEQYF. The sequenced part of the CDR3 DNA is TGTGCCAGTGGGACTAGCGGGAGTTACGAG.